This T cell receptor beta chain was sequenced in a study of blood T cell repertoires in COVID-19. Study context: Acute-phase and convalescent COVID-19 samples originated in the United States, Italy and Spain. PBMCs, B-cell-depleted T cells, or T cells were the source of the cDNA or gDNA that made up the material.

Per the original data handling: Counts of nucleated cells, estimated from reference gene primer amplification, were obtained. The table came from immunoSEQ multiplex PCR; TCRdb's copy has only in-frame clones and leaves some out. The V and J calls and clone size were taken over from that table, and D and trimming were inferred from the DNA. The sample carries about 260,000 clones, roughly nine tenths recorded once. This clone was seen a single time. This TCR derives from a man in his sixties who had recovered from COVID-19. Sequencing was carried out using peripheral blood.

The CDR3 coding sequence is TGTGCCAGTAACGTCAGGGGAAACACTGAAGCTTTCTTT. Amino acids: CASNVRGNTEAFF. This chain uses TRBV19 with TRBJ1-1; D perhaps matches TRBD1 (6 bases). The V gene lost 7 bases and the J gene lost 2 bases, with 11 bases spanning the gap. In germline, CDR1 is LNHDA, CDR2 SQIVND (reference sequence). The CDR3 length is 13 residues.